These 25 T cell receptor beta chains originate from one sample sequenced in a study of siplizumab effects on memory and regulatory T cells (dated by TCRdb to between 2018 and 2020). The library was prepared using the immunoSEQ multiplex PCR assay. As stored in TCRdb, this immuneACCESS dataset retains in-frame rearrangements with V and J assigned. A fraction of the clones does not appear; measured against another copy, unresolved V genes explain less than half of the discrepancy, and the remainder lacks a known reason. The sample table contains 90,000 to 140,000 clones; only one count was recorded for 93% of them. 0.32% of the sample goes to the ten largest clones. Sequencing was performed on CD4+ T cells sorted from blood. The receptors were gathered from a human donor in good health.

J is TRBJ2-1 and V is TRBV20-1; no reliable D call. Germline CDR1 reads DFQATT; CDR2 reads SNEGSKA (reference sequence). The CDR3 runs 11 residues. With 6 bases removed from V and 6 bases from J, the gap between germline ends came to 9 bases. This CDR3 is CSAPILNEQFF. As DNA, the CDR3 is TGCAGTGCCCCTATCCTCAATGAGCAGTTCTTC.

V and J are TRBV6-5 and TRBJ2-5; 7 bases are a match to TRBD1. With the DNA end fitting TRBJ2-7 better, the J assignment may be wrong. Germline values: CDR1 MNHEY, CDR2 SVGAGI. This CDR3 is built from 14 residues. CDR3 in amino acids: CASSRPDRLNEQYF. The CDR3 nucleotides read TGTGCCAGCAGTCGCCCGGACAGGCTCAACGAGCAGTACTTC.

This chain connects TRBV27 to TRBJ1-6; TRBD1 might be the D (5 bases). The V gene's germline CDR1 is MNHEY and CDR2 SMNVEV (reference sequence). The germline V and J ends were trimmed by 8 bases and 11 bases, with 16 bases remaining between them. The CDR3 has 13 residues. The CDR3 DNA reads TGTGCCAGCGGGGACCCTTTCACTACACCCCTCCACTTT. Residues: CASGDPFTTPLHF.

In DNA form, the CDR3 reads TGTGCCAGCAGGAAACAGGGTACCCCCCAGCATTTT. Its protein product is CASRKQGTPQHF. V and J are TRBV2 and TRBJ1-5; tentatively, D is TRBD1 (6 bases). Germline V gene sequence: CDR1 SNHLY, CDR2 FYNNEI. The CDR3 totals 12 residues. V was cut by 6 bases and J by 10 bases, with 13 bases left in between.

This chain joins TRBV28 and TRBJ1-6, with 7 bases identical to TRBD1. From germline, CDR1 is MDHEN and CDR2 SYDVKM. After removal of 4 bases from V and 10 bases from J, the junction contained 10 bases not matched to a gene. The CDR3 totals 15 residues. CDR3 coding DNA: TGTGCCAGCAGTTCACCTGACAGGGAAACCTCACCCCTCCACTTT. Its translation is CASSSPDRETSPLHF.

The CDR3, as DNA: TGTGCCTGGAGCGGTACTTTGGATACGCAGTATTTT. The encoded protein is CAWSGTLDTQYF. The chain links TRBV30 to TRBJ2-3; D ambiguous. The CDR3 extends over 12 amino acids. Germline CDR1 is GTSNPN and CDR2 is SVGIG (reference sequence). V shed 3 bases and J shed 6 bases, with 10 bases lying between them.

The CDR3 region has the DNA TGCGCCAGCGGTAGAATCAATGAGCAGTTCTTC. Residues: CASGRINEQFF. The V gene is TRBV10-2, the J gene TRBJ2-1, with D unclear. Looked up from germline, CDR1 is WSHSY and CDR2 is SAAADI. The CDR3 loop spans 11 amino acids. V shed 8 bases and J shed 6 bases, with 8 bases lying between them.

The table lists this clone with a count of one. The rearrangement joins TRBV19 to TRBJ1-2, with TRBD1 identical over 9 bases. The V segment lost 7 bases and the J segment 4 bases; nucleotides outside the gene matches: 10. The CDR3 runs to 15 residues. Looked up from germline, CDR1 is LNHDA and CDR2 is SQIVND (reference sequence). DNA for the CDR3: TGTGCCAGTACCCTCGGGGGACAGGGCGCCTATGGCTACACCTTC. This translates into CASTLGGQGAYGYTF.

CDR3 protein: CASSLVRGPHGGNEQFF. The CDR3 nucleotides are TGTGCCAGCAGCTTGGTTCGCGGGCCCCACGGTGGGAATGAGCAGTTCTTC. The chain combines TRBV5-6 with TRBJ2-1, with a weak D call TRBD2 (5 bases). V was pared by 0 bases and J by 7 bases, with 20 bases between. This CDR3 is built from 17 residues. Germline loops: CDR1 SGHDT, CDR2 YYEEEE.

The chain combines TRBV5-1 with TRBJ1-4; D uncertain. From germline, CDR1 is SGHRS and CDR2 YFSETQ. The V end was cut by 0 bases, the J end by 4 bases, with 7 bases between. The CDR3 runs to 14 residues. The CDR3 region has the DNA TGCGCCAGCAGCTTGGGCCGGAGTAATGAAAAACTGTTTTTT. Its protein is CASSLGRSNEKLFF. Full variable domain (remainder filled in from reference TRBV5-1 and TRBJ1-4): KAGVTQTPRYLIKTRGQQVTLSCSPISGHRSVSWYQQTPGQGLQFLFEYFSETQRNKGNFPGRFSGRQFSNSRSEMNVSTLELGDSALYLCASSLGRSNEKLFFGSGTQLSVL.

This chain's CDR3 is CASSSYTGELFF. In nucleotides, the CDR3 is TGTGCCAGCAGTTCATACACCGGGGAGCTGTTTTTT. J is TRBJ2-2 and V is TRBV7-2; D is uncertain. CDR3 length: 12 amino acids. CDR1 and CDR2 from the germline V gene are SGHTA and FQGNSA. Trimming took off 6 bases at V and 3 bases at J, with 5 bases between the two ends. Full variable domain (remainder filled in from reference TRBV7-2 and TRBJ2-2): GAGVSQSPSNKVTEKGKDVELRCDPISGHTALYWYRQSLGQGLEFLIYFQGNSAPDKSGLPSDRFSAERTGGSVSTLTIQRTQQEDSAVYLCASSSYTGELFFGEGSRLTVL.

This clone was observed once. This chain links TRBV4-2 with TRBJ2-1; a possible D gene is TRBD1 (6 bases). The CDR3 is made up of 14 amino acids. V was shortened by 0 bases and J by 8 bases, with 11 bases between the two germline ends. Germline lookup yields CDR1 LGHNA and CDR2 YNFKEQ. The CDR3 DNA reads TGTGCCAGCAGCCAAGAGGTCAGGGGCCATGAGCAGTTCTTC. It codes for CASSQEVRGHEQFF.

The gene calls are TRBV6-1 and TRBJ1-2, with no clear D. This CDR3 is 10 amino acids long. CDR1 and CDR2 (germline): MNHNS, SASEGT. The V gene lost 8 bases and the J gene lost 3 bases, with 4 bases spanning the gap. The CDR3 sequence: CASGDYGYTF. The CDR3 DNA follows: TGTGCCAGCGGGGACTATGGCTACACCTTC.

This chain links TRBV6-4 with TRBJ2-2; D not certain. Between the trimmed V and J ends, which lost 4 bases and 5 bases, there was a span of 8 bases. There are 13 residues in the CDR3. Germline CDR1 is MRHNA and CDR2 is SNTAGT. CDR3 in amino acids: CASSAFSTGELFF. Here the CDR3 DNA reads TGTGCCAGCAGTGCTTTTAGTACCGGGGAGCTGTTTTTT.

This clone was picked up one time. The J gene is TRBJ2-6, the V gene TRBV10-3; no clear D. CDR3 size: 12 residues. From germline, CDR1 is ENHRY and CDR2 SYGVKD. V shed 8 bases and J shed 2 bases, with 4 bases lying between them. The DNA for the CDR3 is TGTGCCATCCAGACTGGGGCCAACGTCCTGACTTTC. Translating gives CAIQTGANVLTF.

The genes are TRBV4-2 and TRBJ2-7; no firm D call. The V gene's germline CDR1 is LGHNA and CDR2 YNFKEQ. This CDR3 region has 14 residues. V was shortened by 1 base and J by 3 bases, with 10 bases between the two germline ends. CDR3 loop: CASSQVESSYEQYF. The CDR3 DNA reads as TGTGCCAGCAGCCAAGTTGAGAGTAGCTACGAGCAGTACTTC.

The rearrangement links TRBV11-3 to TRBJ2-5; D may match TRBD1 or TRBD2 (5 bases each). The CDR3 is 15 residues long. Trimming pared 5 bases from V and 1 base from J, leaving 14 bases between. Germline V gene sequence: CDR1 SGHNT, CDR2 YENEEA. The CDR3 sequence: CASSTTLGGQETQYF. In nucleotides, the CDR3 is TGTGCCAGCAGCACGACCCTTGGGGGCCAAGAGACCCAGTACTTC.

This clone was counted once. V is TRBV9 and J is TRBJ2-3; D call uncertain. Between the trimmed V and J ends, which lost 2 bases and 6 bases, there was a span of 4 bases. Germline V gene lookup returns CDR1 SGDLS and CDR2 YYNGEE. There are 11 residues in the CDR3. This CDR3 is CASSVDDTQYF. The CDR3 nucleotides are TGTGCCAGCAGCGTGGATGATACGCAGTATTTT. The variable domain in full, completed from reference TRBV9 and TRBJ2-3, reads DSGVTQTPKHLITATGQRVTLRCSPRSGDLSVYWYQQSLDQGLQFLIQYYNGEERAKGNILERFSAQQFPDLHSELNLSSLELGDSALYFCASSVDDTQYFGPGTRLTVL.

The chain joins TRBV25-1 to TRBJ2-3; 7 bases map to TRBD2. The CDR3 totals 14 residues. Germline lookup yields CDR1 MGHDK and CDR2 SYGVNS. Trimming removed 7 bases from V and 5 bases from J; junction bases left unmatched: 9. In nucleotides, the CDR3 is TGTGCCAGCACTCATGGGGCTAGCGGAGATACGCAGTATTTT. It translates to CASTHGASGDTQYF. Filled out from reference TRBV25-1 and TRBJ2-3, the complete variable domain reads EADIYQTPRYLVIGTGKKITLECSQTMGHDKMYWYQQDPGMELHLIHYSYGVNSTEKGDLSSESTVSRIRTEHFPLTLESARPSHTSQYLCASTHGASGDTQYFGPGTRLTVL.

V gene TRBV9 combines with J gene TRBJ2-3; 9 bases map to TRBD2. With 3 bases clipped from V and 0 bases from J, the junction kept 2 bases outside the gene matches. The CDR3 covers 15 residues. Germline loops: CDR1 SGDLS, CDR2 YYNGEE. The CDR3 sequence: CASSGTSGSTDTQYF. DNA for the CDR3: TGTGCCAGCAGCGGTACTAGCGGGAGCACAGATACGCAGTATTTT.

This clone has only one observation. V is TRBV7-3 and J is TRBJ2-3; 13 positions match TRBD2. V shed 10 bases and J 1 base; nucleotides not matched to a gene: 8. From germline, CDR1 is SGHTA and CDR2 FQGTGA. There are 16 residues in the CDR3. The CDR3 here is CAIPTSGRLGTDTQYF. The CDR3 bases are TGTGCCATCCCGACTAGCGGGAGGTTGGGCACAGATACGCAGTATTTT.

The chain uses TRBV27 and TRBJ1-2, with 7 bases that match TRBD1. Germline CDR1 MNHEY, CDR2 SMNVEV (reference sequence). With 5 bases clipped from V and 3 bases from J, the junction kept 6 bases outside the gene matches. The length of the CDR3 is 14 residues. The CDR3 bases are TGTGCCAGCAGTGGACGGGACAGAGACTATGGCTACACCTTC. This codes for CASSGRDRDYGYTF.

The V gene is TRBV6-1, the J gene TRBJ2-2; weak D call: TRBD1 (6 bases). Germline assignment: CDR1 MNHNS and CDR2 SASEGT. The CDR3 extends over 16 amino acids. The ends were cut back, 3 bases at V and 5 bases at J, with 16 bases in the middle. CDR3 bases: TGTGCCAGCAGTGATGTGGCAGGGGCCTATACCGGGGAGCTGTTTTTT. Protein sequence: CASSDVAGAYTGELFF.

About this clone itself: A read error may account for a junction end that differs from germline. The rearrangement uses TRBV6-4 and TRBJ1-1, with unresolved D. Germline V gene sequence: CDR1 MRHNA, CDR2 SNTAGT. There are 12 residues in the CDR3. CDR3 nucleotides: TGTGCCAGCAGTTACTCGGGAACATCGGCTTTCTTT. Its protein is CASSYSGTSAFF.

V gene TRBV11-2 combines with J gene TRBJ2-3; 7 bases align to TRBD1. The junction had 4 bases not matched to a gene; V was cut back by 7 bases and J by 0 bases. The CDR3 contains 14 residues. Germline CDR1 SGHAT, CDR2 FQNNGV. The CDR3 DNA sequence: TGTGCCAGCAACCGGGACAGTAGCACAGATACGCAGTATTTT. It is translated as CASNRDSSTDTQYF.